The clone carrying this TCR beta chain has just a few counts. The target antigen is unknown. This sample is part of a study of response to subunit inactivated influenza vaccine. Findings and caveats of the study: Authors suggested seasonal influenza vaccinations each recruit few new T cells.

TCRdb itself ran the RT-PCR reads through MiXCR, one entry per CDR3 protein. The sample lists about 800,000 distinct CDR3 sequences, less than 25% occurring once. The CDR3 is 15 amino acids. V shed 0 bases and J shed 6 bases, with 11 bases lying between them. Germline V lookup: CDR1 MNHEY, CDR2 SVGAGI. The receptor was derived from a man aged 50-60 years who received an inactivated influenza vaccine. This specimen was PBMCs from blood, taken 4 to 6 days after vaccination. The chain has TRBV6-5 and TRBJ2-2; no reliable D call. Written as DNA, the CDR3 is TGTGCCAGCAGTTACTCTAGGCAGATCGCCGGGGAGCTGTTTTTT. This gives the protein CASSYSRQIAGELFF.